These T cell receptor beta chains were read from a single sample in a study of PD-1 blockade in classical Hodgkin lymphoma. Repertoires were generated with immunoSEQ multiplex PCR, while TCRdb's copy carries only in-frame clones and drops some. This sample carries roughly 92,000 clones, roughly 92% of them seen once, and the ten largest clones take roughly 3%. The sequences come from peripheral blood mononuclear cells (PBMCs), collected at baseline. The source of these receptors is a human donor with classical Hodgkin lymphoma. The CDR3 runs from the conserved cysteine through the conserved F or W. The D gene is left open where the match is weak. A row's size may be missing; if present it is once, few, many or a size class.

size,V,J,D,DNA,CDR3
-,TRBV2,TRBJ2-7,TRBD2,TGTGCCAGCGGAACACTAACTAGCGGGAGGGGAGGCTACGAGCAGTACTTC,CASGTLTSGRGGYEQYF
-,TRBV5-1,TRBJ2-2,TRBD2,TGCGCCAGCAGCTTGAGTAGCGGGCTGAACACCGGGGAGCTGTTTTTT,CASSLSSGLNTGELFF
-,TRBV4-1,TRBJ1-2,-,TGCGCCAGCAGCAGGGTCCAGGAAAACTATGGCTACACCTTC,CASSRVQENYGYTF
once,TRBV19,TRBJ1-2,TRBD1,TGTGCCAGTAGTGAAGACAGGGGTGTAAACTATGGCTACACCTTC,CASSEDRGVNYGYTF
-,TRBV14,TRBJ1-3,-,TGTGCCAGCTTCTCTCCGGGGAACCTCGACACCATATATTTT,CASFSPGNLDTIYF
-,TRBV27,TRBJ1-5,-,TGTGCCAGCAGTTTATCGGTTCTGCAACCTCAGCCCCAGCATTTT,CASSLSVLQPQPQHF
-,TRBV9,TRBJ2-2,-,TGTGCCAGCAGCGTTGTAGAGAACACCGGGGAGCTGTTTTTT,CASSVVENTGELFF
-,TRBV5-1,TRBJ2-7,-,TGCGCCAGCAGCAAGGACGGAGGCCCCGAGCAGTACTTC,CASSKDGGPEQYF
-,TRBV11-2,TRBJ2-3,-,TGTGCCAGCAGCTTATACCGGGGTATCACAGATACGCAGTATTTT,CASSLYRGITDTQYF
-,TRBV5-1,TRBJ1-3,-,TGCGCCAGCAGCTTGGAGCGGCAGGCCGGAAACACCATATATTTT,CASSLERQAGNTIYF
-,TRBV27,TRBJ2-2,TRBD2,TGTGCCAGCAGTTTACTCCCCGTAGCGGGAGGCTGGGCCGGGGAGCTGTTTTTT,CASSLLPVAGGWAGELFF
-,TRBV11-2,TRBJ2-1,-,TGTGCCAGCAGCTTTGAGAGGGTCGGTGAGCAGTTCTTC,CASSFERVGEQFF
-,TRBV5-1,TRBJ1-1,TRBD1,TGCGCCAGCAGCTCCTGGACAGGGGGCGGCTCGGACACTGAAGCTTTCTTT,CASSSWTGGGSDTEAFF
-,TRBV27,TRBJ2-2,-,TGTGCCTCGCAGGGGGGGGATGTCCCAAACACCGGGGAGCTGTTTTTT,CASQGGDVPNTGELFF
-,TRBV4-1,TRBJ1-5,-,TGCGCCAGCAGCCAAGGGGGAAATCAGCCCCAGCATTTT,CASSQGGNQPQHF
-,TRBV11-3,TRBJ2-5,TRBD2,TGTGCCAGCACCCTAGCGGGAGGGCTGGAGACCCAGTACTTC,CASTLAGGLETQYF
once,TRBV2,TRBJ2-5,-,TGTGCCAGCAGCCCCTTGCAGGGCGGAGAGACCCAGTACTTC,CASSPLQGGETQYF